This is a list of T cell receptor beta chains from one sample in a study of cytomegalovirus exposure and HLA in healthy donors. Clones were read by immunoSEQ multiplex PCR, and TCRdb kept only the in-frame ones, dropping some. This table holds around 53,000 clones, around four fifths found once. The sample consisted of PBMCs. These receptors originate from a young man in good health and CMV-seronegative. Both conserved end residues are part of each CDR3. The D gene is left open where the match is weak. The size of a clone is reported for some rows only, either as once, few or many, or as a class for expanded clones.

>TRBJ2-7|TRBD1|TRBV18|-
CASSPPGQAQGQYF
TGTGCCAGCTCACCTCCGGGACAGGCTCAGGGGCAGTACTTC
>TRBJ1-2|TRBD1|TRBV19|-
CASSIGDREGYGYTF
TGTGCCAGTAGTATTGGGGACAGGGAAGGCTATGGCTACACCTTC
>TRBJ1-2|-|TRBV6-5|-
CASSYSRRGGDYGYTF
TGTGCCAGCAGTTACTCGAGGAGGGGGGGCGACTATGGCTACACCTTC
>TRBJ2-4|TRBD2|TRBV28|few
CASSSSGTELAIQYF
TGTGCCAGCAGCTCATCCGGGACCGAACTAGCGATTCAGTACTTC
>TRBJ2-3|-|TRBV11-2|-
CASSFSGTDTQYF
TGTGCCAGCAGCTTTAGTGGCACAGATACGCAGTATTTT
>TRBJ1-2|-|TRBV27|-
CASSLMRNYGYTF
TGTGCCAGCAGTTTAATGCGGAACTATGGCTACACCTTC
>TRBJ1-3|TRBD1|TRBV6-5|-
CASSSDRANTIYF
TGTGCCAGCAGTTCAGACAGGGCAAACACCATATATTTT
>TRBJ2-2|TRBD1|TRBV7-2|once
CASSLVPGGWTGELFF
TGTGCCAGCAGCTTAGTACCAGGGGGTTGGACCGGGGAGCTGTTTTTT
>TRBJ2-7|-|TRBV30|-
CAWKPGAFEQYF
TGTGCCTGGAAACCAGGGGCTTTCGAGCAGTACTTC
>TRBJ2-4|TRBD1|TRBV2|-
CASSVIDRGSDIQYF
TGTGCCAGCAGCGTCATAGACAGGGGAAGCGACATTCAGTACTTC
>TRBJ2-7|-|TRBV18|-
CASSLDFWGEEQYF
TGTGCCAGCTCACTGGACTTTTGGGGTGAGGAGCAGTACTTC
>TRBJ2-7|TRBD1|TRBV7-2|-
CASSFVGDSYEQYF
TGTGCCAGCAGCTTTGTCGGGGACAGCTACGAGCAGTACTTC
>TRBJ1-2|TRBD1|TRBV5-1|-
CASSPDRGSHGYTF
TGCGCCAGCAGCCCGGACAGGGGAAGCCATGGCTACACCTTC
>TRBJ1-1|-|TRBV18|-
CASSPGEGSGVNTEAFF
TGTGCCAGCTCACCAGGGGAGGGCTCGGGGGTGAACACTGAAGCTTTCTTT
>TRBJ1-3|-|TRBV15|-
CATSRDRATGNTIYF
TGTGCCACCAGCAGAGACAGGGCTACTGGAAACACCATATATTTT
>TRBJ2-1|TRBD1|TRBV18|-
CASSPGTDNEQFF
TGTGCCAGCTCACCAGGGACAGACAATGAGCAGTTCTTC
>TRBJ2-3|-|TRBV5-8|-
CASSLAGHSGFTDTQYF
TGTGCCAGCAGCTTGGCCGGGCACAGCGGCTTCACAGATACGCAGTATTTT
>TRBJ2-5|TRBD2|TRBV30|-
CAWLGTSGGQETQYF
TGTGCCTGGCTCGGGACTAGCGGGGGCCAAGAGACCCAGTACTTC
>TRBJ2-3|-|TRBV21-1|-
CASSKQGGITDTQYF
TGTGCCAGCAGCAAACAAGGGGGAATCACAGATACGCAGTATTTT
>TRBJ2-7|-|TRBV10-3|-
CAISGTGGRDEQYF
TGTGCCATCAGTGGTACAGGGGGGAGGGACGAGCAGTACTTC
>TRBJ1-1|TRBD1|TRBV19|few
CASRSRTGRLNTEAFF
TGTGCCAGTAGATCCAGGACAGGAAGGTTGAACACTGAAGCTTTCTTT
>TRBJ2-7|-|TRBV7-2|-
CASSLVVSATYEQYF
TGTGCCAGCAGCTTAGTAGTGTCAGCGACCTACGAGCAGTACTTC
>TRBJ2-7|-|TRBV7-6|-
CASSPQGVDYEQYF
TGTGCCAGCAGCCCCCAAGGGGTGGACTACGAGCAGTACTTC
>TRBJ2-1|TRBD1|TRBV6-4|-
CASSPGQGRGNEQFF
TGTGCCAGCAGTCCCGGACAGGGAAGGGGCAATGAGCAGTTCTTC
>TRBJ2-7|TRBD2|TRBV14|-
CASSQDGTSGRVTYEQYF
TGTGCCAGCAGCCAAGATGGAACTAGCGGGAGGGTCACCTACGAGCAGTACTTC
>TRBJ1-3|-|TRBV5-8|-
CASSLLVSGNTIYF
TGTGCCAGCAGCCTCCTCGTTTCTGGAAACACCATATATTTT
>TRBJ1-3|-|TRBV6-1|few
CASRKSADSGNTIYF
TGTGCCAGCAGAAAAAGCGCAGACTCTGGAAACACCATATATTTT
>TRBJ1-1|-|TRBV19|-
CASSITGYGMNTEAFF
TGTGCCAGTAGTATCACAGGGTATGGGATGAACACTGAAGCTTTCTTT